This TCR beta chain was observed in a study of PD-1 blockade in classical Hodgkin lymphoma. Study-wide background: Nivolumab dosed at 3 mg/kg went to patients intravenously every 2 weeks. Broader study findings: Partial responders and progressors had significantly lower baseline TCR diversity. Repertoire differences have undefined causes, possibly disease activity or prior therapy. At baseline, newly diagnosed patients reportedly showed less TCR diversity than healthy donors.

Comment on this clone: What it binds is unknown.

V shed 6 bases, J shed 4 bases, and the junction held 3 bases outside the gene matches. CDR1 is MNHEY, CDR2 SMNVEV, per germline (reference sequence). The CDR3 loop spans 13 amino acids. All trial patients relapsed after autologous stem cell transplantation. Only in-frame clones appear in the TCRdb table, and some are missing; sequencing was by immunoSEQ multiplex PCR. Of around 96,000 clones in the sample, approximately 80% were seen once. This TCR was recovered from a human donor with classical Hodgkin lymphoma. The input for sequencing was peripheral blood mononuclear cells (PBMCs), taken at baseline. The rearrangement links TRBV27 to TRBJ2-1; 7 bases align to TRBD1. The CDR3 spells CASRPTGYNEQFF. CDR3 DNA sequence: TGTGCCAGCAGGCCGACAGGGTACAATGAGCAGTTCTTC.